This entry features one T cell receptor beta chain sequence. Antigen: not known. V lost 0 bases and J lost 3, with 11 bases in between. Germline CDR1 and CDR2: MNHEY and SVGAGI. The CDR3 has 15 amino acids. Constant-segment primers were used for 5'RACE, and the resulting TCR alpha and TCR beta cDNA libraries carried sample barcodes and UMIs. Via MiXCR, TCRdb re-called the 5' RACE reads, giving one row per CDR3 protein. The sample includes 110,000 to 150,000 distinct CDR3 sequences, approximately 26% of them seen just once. This sample is part of a study of T-cell memory formation after mild COVID-19. Study results and limitations: Detection of some responders pre-infection suggested pre-existing cross-reactive memory T cells participated. Day 15 to 85 contractors were CD4/CD8 balanced; later expanders leaned CD4+.

The sequenced sample was PBMCs or a T cell subset sorted from them (not recorded which). The V call is TRBV6-5, the J call TRBJ1-1; D unclear. The sequence derives from an adult woman who had mild COVID-19 (a few samples of this study predate the infection). Cell type and time point are not known. The CDR3 DNA is TGTGCCAGCAGTTACTCGGAGGGTAGCGACACTGAAGCTTTCTTT. This encodes CASSYSEGSDTEAFF.